What follows are 2 T cell receptor beta chains derived from one specimen sequenced in a study of blood T cell repertoires in COVID-19. The method was immunoSEQ multiplex PCR; TCRdb's version includes in-frame clones alone and lacks a portion of them. The table lists some 180,000 clones, 75% to 95% of them singletons. The sequenced sample consisted of peripheral blood. All receptors derive from a man aged 45-65 years with acute or convalescent COVID-19.

The chain employs TRBV7-3 and TRBJ2-3; no firm D call. The germline CDR1 and CDR2 sequences are SGHTA and FQGTGA. CDR3 length: 14 residues. V dropped 0 bases and J dropped 5 bases, with 9 bases sitting between them. Here the CDR3 DNA reads TGTGCCAGCAGCTTAACCGGCGGTGTAGATACGCAGTATTTT. Protein product: CASSLTGGVDTQYF.

The V and J genes are TRBV18 and TRBJ1-1, with TRBD1 identical over 8 bases. The CDR3 loop spans 15 amino acids. Per the germline V gene, CDR1 is KGHSH and CDR2 is LQKENI. J lost 1 base, V lost 3 bases, and 4 bases had no gene match. CDR3 in DNA: TGTGCCAGCTCACCTGCACAGGGGGGGAACACTGAAGCTTTCTTT. Translation gives CASSPAQGGNTEAFF.